This passage covers 8 T cell receptor beta chains from one sample sequenced in a study of T cell repertoires in aging, cancer and after chemotherapy (dated by TCRdb to between 2018 and 2021). The sample was run on an Illumina MiSeq. Rearranged TRB sequences spanning V, D and J segments were amplified by multiplex touch-down PCR using a mixed TRB-A/B primer pool. TCRdb redid the processing of the public reads, applying fastp at Q25 and MiXCR, and retained in-frame beta chains. Rows with a matching CDR3 protein are joined into one entry that keeps the most common DNA and genes. The sample includes about 700 distinct CDR3 sequences, with roughly 86% observed a single time. More than 6.5% of the sample goes to the ten largest clones. Instead of sorted cells or RNA, genomic DNA extracted from peripheral blood served as the source for amplifying TCR beta rearrangements. Material: blood. Receptor source: a human donor with a solid tumor.

To note about this clonotype: The junction departs from germline at one end; a sequencing error may be responsible. The rearrangement links TRBV7-2 to TRBJ2-1, with 8 positions matching TRBD2. The CDR3 extends over 14 amino acids. CDR1 and CDR2 from the germline V gene are SGHTA and FQGNSA. The CDR3 DNA sequence: TGTGCCTCGCAGGGTAGCGGGATGTACAATAAGCAGTTCTTC. Encoded protein: CASQGSGMYNKQFF.

This chain joins TRBV7-2 and TRBJ1-5; TRBD1 agrees at 9 bases. CDR3 size: 17 residues. Germline assignment: CDR1 SGHTA and CDR2 FQGNSA. V shed 1 base and J 0 bases; nucleotides not matched to a gene: 4. Here the CDR3 reads CASSLVGTGNSNQPQHF. As DNA, the CDR3 is TGTGCCAGCAGCTTAGTCGGGACAGGGAATAGCAATCAGCCCCAGCATTTT.

This clonotype was counted a few times. The V gene is TRBV7-2, the J gene TRBJ1-5; D is ambiguous. The ends were cut back, 5 bases at V and 9 bases at J, with 14 bases in the middle. Germline assignment: CDR1 SGHTA and CDR2 FQGNSA. There are 13 residues in the CDR3. The CDR3 coding sequence is TGTGCCAGCAGCCCGACGCCCTTGACGCCCCAGCATTTT. Translation: CASSPTPLTPQHF.

The chain uses TRBV6-1 and TRBJ2-3; no definite D call. Trimming took off 5 bases at V and 2 bases at J, with 11 bases between the two ends. The CDR3 contains 14 residues. From germline, CDR1 is MNHNS and CDR2 SASEGT. This CDR3 is CASSNTTDTDTQYF. The CDR3 DNA reads as TGTGCCAGCAGTAATACTACGGACACAGATACGCAGTATTTT.

This clonotype rates as hyperexpanded. This chain connects TRBV7-2 to TRBJ2-3, with 9 bases aligning to TRBD2. CDR3 length: 15 residues. Germline lookup yields CDR1 SGHTA and CDR2 FQGNSA. V shed 5 bases, J shed 2 bases, and the junction held 5 bases outside the gene matches. CDR3 sequence reads: CASSDTSGSTDTQYF. CDR3 nucleotides: TGTGCCAGCAGCGACACTAGCGGGTCCACAGATACGCAGTATTTT. The full variable domain, in which reference TRBV7-2 and TRBJ2-3 provide the parts outside the CDR3, is GAGVSQSPSNKVTEKGKDVELRCDPISGHTALYWYRQSLGQGLEFLIYFQGNSAPDKSGLPSDRFSAERTGGSVSTLTIQRTQQEDSAVYLCASSDTSGSTDTQYFGPGTRLTVL.

The chain employs TRBV5-1 and TRBJ2-3, with D perhaps TRBD2 (6 bases). The germline V gene encodes CDR1 SGHRS and CDR2 YFSETQ. The CDR3 extends over 15 amino acids. Trimming removed 0 bases from V and 2 bases from J, with 10 bases in between. In nucleotides, the CDR3 is TGCGCCAGCAGCTTGGACGGACTAATCACAGATACGCAGTATTTT. The encoded protein is CASSLDGLITDTQYF.

V gene TRBV20-1 combines with J gene TRBJ2-7; 7 nucleotides agree with TRBD1. The CDR3 sequence is 13 residues long. Per germline, CDR1 DFQATT and CDR2 SNEGSKA (reference sequence). The CDR3 bases are TGCAGCCTAAACAGGGGACCTCTCTACGAGCAGTACTTC. Translation gives CSLNRGPLYEQYF.

This sequence joins TRBV30 and TRBJ1-3, with no clear D. CDR1 and CDR2 (germline): GTSNPN, SVGIG (reference sequence). CDR3 size: 16 residues. Trimming cost V 1 base and J 1 base, with 14 bases left between them. The CDR3: CAWSESRSLSGNTIYF. CDR3 nucleotides: TGTGCCTGGAGTGAATCGAGGTCCCTTTCTGGAAACACCATATATTTT. Full variable domain (outside the CDR3, taken from reference TRBV30 and TRBJ1-3): SQTIHQWPATLVQPVGSPLSLECTVEGTSNPNLYWYRQAAGRGLQLLFYSVGIGQISSEVPQNLSASRPQDRQFILSSKKLLLSDSGFYLCAWSESRSLSGNTIYFGEGSWLTVV.